Shown below are 4 T cell receptor beta chains from a single sample sequenced in a study of cytomegalovirus exposure and HLA in healthy donors. Amplification used 60 Vbeta primers and 13 Jbeta primers. This table comes from immunoSEQ multiplex PCR, and its TCRdb copy is limited to in-frame clones, with some not included. The sample lists over 120,000 clones; approximately 80% were seen once. Input material: PBMCs. The receptors were gathered from a woman in her fifties or sixties in good health and CMV-seropositive.

V is TRBV10-3 and J is TRBJ1-4; D is perhaps TRBD1 (5 bases). CDR3 length: 15 amino acids. CDR1 and CDR2 (germline): ENHRY, SYGVKD. V was pared by 5 bases and J by 0 bases, with 10 bases between. CDR3 protein: CAISPDTATNEKLFF. The CDR3 DNA is TGTGCCATCAGTCCGGACACGGCAACTAATGAAAAACTGTTTTTT.

This clone showed up just a few times. The chain couples TRBV18 to TRBJ2-3; the D gene is possibly TRBD1 (5 bases). The germline V gene has CDR1 KGHSH and CDR2 LQKENI. Trimming stripped 2 bases from V and 4 bases from J, with 13 bases between. The CDR3 covers 15 residues. This CDR3 reads CASSPSLGAADTQYF. The CDR3 nucleotides read TGTGCCAGCTCACCATCTCTAGGGGCGGCAGATACGCAGTATTTT.

The rearrangement uses TRBV16 and TRBJ1-4, with a possible D match to TRBD1 (5 bases). This CDR3 region has 15 residues. CDR1 is KGHSY, CDR2 FQNENV, per germline. Trimming took 4 bases from V and 0 from J, leaving 9 bases between them. The CDR3 loop is CASSRGLATNEKLFF. CDR3 DNA sequence: TGTGCCAGCAGCCGGGGCCTTGCAACTAATGAAAAACTGTTTTTT.

This rearrangement joins TRBV9 to TRBJ2-3; TRBD2 agrees at 8 bases. V was pared by 4 bases and J by 1 base, with 8 bases of the junction left unmatched. The length of the CDR3 is 16 residues. Germline values: CDR1 SGDLS, CDR2 YYNGEE. This CDR3 reads CASSQISTSGTDTQYF. The CDR3, as DNA: TGTGCCAGCAGCCAGATCTCGACTAGCGGCACAGATACGCAGTATTTT.